This record covers a single T cell receptor (beta chain). During its preparation, the TCRbeta library received unique molecular identifiers. TCRdb re-derived calls from the PCR reads in MiXCR, one entry per CDR3 protein. The table has roughly 180,000 distinct CDR3 sequences, approximately 15% seen once. The sample originates from a study of T-cell reconstitution after alpha-beta-depleted transplantation in children. The CDR3 runs 12 residues. Germline trimming cut 6 bases from V and 7 bases from J; bases unmatched to any gene: 3. Germline CDR1 SGHAT, CDR2 FQNNGV. The TCR comes from a human donor who donated a stem cell graft to a child with acute lymphoblastic leukemia. Here the sequenced sample was PBMCs from the stem cell graft donor, taken from the stem cell graft. The genes are TRBV11-2 and TRBJ2-5; 9 bases align to TRBD1. CDR3 sequence: CASRVTGGTQYF. The CDR3 coding sequence is TGTGCCAGCAGGGTGACAGGGGGGACCCAGTACTTC. The complete variable domain, with remaining parts taken from reference TRBV11-2 and TRBJ2-5, reads EAGVAQSPRYKIIEKRQSVAFWCNPISGHATLYWYQQILGQGPKLLIQFQNNGVVDDSQLPKDRFSAERLKGVDSTLKIQPAKLEDSAVYLCASRVTGGTQYFGPGTRLLVL.